The clone carrying this TCR beta chain was detected many times. Its antigen is unidentified. Individual cDNA molecules were tagged with unique molecular identifiers. TCRdb re-derived calls from the 5' RACE reads in MiXCR, one entry per CDR3 protein. The sample carries about 27,000 distinct CDR3 sequences, roughly 3% recorded once. These data come from a study of early T cells in non-severe SARS-CoV-2 infection. Study details: The study sequenced bulk RNA from unsorted whole blood, with chains unpaired.

V lost 0 bases, J lost 10 bases, and 10 bases lay in between. Germline V gene data show CDR1 as SGHRS and CDR2 as YFSETQ. The CDR3 consists of 12 residues. Study-wide points: Anti-spike CD8 responses were favored in VDJdb matching, and private and CD4 specificities were missed.

The chain combines TRBV5-1 with TRBJ1-1; no clear D gene. Sequencing used whole blood. The TCR originated in an adult who was a healthcare worker with PCR-confirmed SARS-CoV-2 infection or an uninfected control (not recorded which). CDR3 region: CASSLGRGRAFF. The CDR3 coding sequence is TGCGCCAGCAGCTTGGGCCGCGGACGAGCTTTCTTT.